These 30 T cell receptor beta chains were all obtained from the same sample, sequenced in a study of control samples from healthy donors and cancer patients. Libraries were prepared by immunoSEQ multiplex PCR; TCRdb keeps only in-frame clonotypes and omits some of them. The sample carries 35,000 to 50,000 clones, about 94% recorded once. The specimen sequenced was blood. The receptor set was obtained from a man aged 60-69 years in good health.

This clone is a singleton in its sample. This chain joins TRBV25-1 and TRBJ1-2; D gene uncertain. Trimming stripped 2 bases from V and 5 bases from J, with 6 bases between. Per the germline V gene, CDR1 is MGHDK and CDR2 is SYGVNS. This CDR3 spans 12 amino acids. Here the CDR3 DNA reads TGTGCCAGCAGTGAAGGAGGGTATGGCTACACCTTC. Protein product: CASSEGGYGYTF.

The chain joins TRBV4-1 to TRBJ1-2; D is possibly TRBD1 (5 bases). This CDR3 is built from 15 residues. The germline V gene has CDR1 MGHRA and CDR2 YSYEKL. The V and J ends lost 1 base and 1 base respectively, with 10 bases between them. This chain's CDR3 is CASSQGTQGNYGYTF. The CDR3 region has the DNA TGCGCCAGCAGCCAAGGGACCCAGGGTAACTATGGCTACACCTTC.

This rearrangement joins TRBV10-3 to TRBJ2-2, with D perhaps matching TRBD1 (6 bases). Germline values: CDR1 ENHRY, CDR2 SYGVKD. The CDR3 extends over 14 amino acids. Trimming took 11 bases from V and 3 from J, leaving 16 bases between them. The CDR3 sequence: CAVTPNRDTGELFF. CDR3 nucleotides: TGTGCCGTTACCCCGAACAGGGACACCGGGGAGCTGTTTTTT.

The CDR3 reads CSASQDEKLFF. In DNA, the CDR3 is TGCAGTGCTAGCCAGGATGAAAAACTGTTTTTT. The chain recombines TRBV20-1 with TRBJ1-4; D remains unclear. V was clipped by 3 bases and J by 6 bases, with 5 bases between them. The germline V gene has CDR1 DFQATT and CDR2 SNEGSKA (reference sequence). This CDR3 has 11 amino acids.

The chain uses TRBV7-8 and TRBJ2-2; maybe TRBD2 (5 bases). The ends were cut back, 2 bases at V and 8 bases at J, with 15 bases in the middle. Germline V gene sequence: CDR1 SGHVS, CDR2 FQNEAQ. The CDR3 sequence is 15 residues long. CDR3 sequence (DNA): TGTGCCAGCAGCTTACGTGCAGGAGGTTCTGGGGAGCTGTTTTTT. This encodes CASSLRAGGSGELFF.

CDR3 in amino acids: CASGLGAFNEQFF. The CDR3 coding sequence is TGTGCCAGCGGGCTGGGGGCTTTTAATGAGCAGTTCTTC. The chain joins TRBV12-3 or TRBV12-4 to TRBJ2-1, with D possibly matching TRBD1 (6 bases). CDR3 length equals 13 residues. Trimming cost V 8 bases and J 7 bases, with 15 bases left between them.

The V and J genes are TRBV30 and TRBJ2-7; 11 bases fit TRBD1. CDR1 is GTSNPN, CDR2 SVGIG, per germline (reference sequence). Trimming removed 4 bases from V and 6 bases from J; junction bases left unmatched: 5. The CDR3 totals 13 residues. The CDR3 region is CAWKRTGGGEQYF. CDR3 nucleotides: TGTGCCTGGAAGCGGACAGGGGGCGGCGAGCAGTACTTC. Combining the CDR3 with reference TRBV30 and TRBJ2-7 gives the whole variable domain SQTIHQWPATLVQPVGSPLSLECTVEGTSNPNLYWYRQAAGRGLQLLFYSVGIGQISSEVPQNLSASRPQDRQFILSSKKLLLSDSGFYLCAWKRTGGGEQYFGPGTRLTVT.

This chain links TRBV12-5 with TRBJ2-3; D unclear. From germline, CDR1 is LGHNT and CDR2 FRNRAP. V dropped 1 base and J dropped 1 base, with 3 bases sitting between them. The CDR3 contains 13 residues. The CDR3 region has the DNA TGTGCTAGTGGTTTGGGCGGCACAGATACGCAGTATTTT. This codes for CASGLGGTDTQYF.

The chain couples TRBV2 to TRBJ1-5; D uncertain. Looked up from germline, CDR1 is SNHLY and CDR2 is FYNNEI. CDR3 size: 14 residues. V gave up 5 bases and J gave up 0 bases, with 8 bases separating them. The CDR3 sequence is CASSRRNSNQPQHF. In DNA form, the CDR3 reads TGTGCCAGCAGTCGACGGAATAGCAATCAGCCCCAGCATTTT.

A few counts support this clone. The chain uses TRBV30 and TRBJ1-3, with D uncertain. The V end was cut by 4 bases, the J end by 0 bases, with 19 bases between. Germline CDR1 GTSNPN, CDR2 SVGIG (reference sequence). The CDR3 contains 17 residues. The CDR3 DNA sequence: TGTGCCTGGACTTTCTACAACGGAGTGCCCTCTGGAAACACCATATATTTT. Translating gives CAWTFYNGVPSGNTIYF.

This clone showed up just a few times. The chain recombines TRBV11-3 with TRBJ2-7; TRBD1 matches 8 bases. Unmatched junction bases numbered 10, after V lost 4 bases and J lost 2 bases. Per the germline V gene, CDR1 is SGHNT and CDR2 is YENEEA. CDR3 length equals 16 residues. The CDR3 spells CASSSHRTGRPYEQYF. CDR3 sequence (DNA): TGTGCCAGCAGCTCACACCGGACAGGGCGACCCTACGAGCAGTACTTC.

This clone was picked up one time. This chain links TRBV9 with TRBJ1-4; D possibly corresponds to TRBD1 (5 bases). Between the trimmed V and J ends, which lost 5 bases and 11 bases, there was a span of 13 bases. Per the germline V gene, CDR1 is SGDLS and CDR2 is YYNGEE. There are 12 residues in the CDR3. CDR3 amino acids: CASSATGGKLFF. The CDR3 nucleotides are TGTGCCAGCAGTGCCACAGGCGGGAAACTGTTTTTT.

This CDR3 reads CASSPAIQSASDTQYF. The CDR3 nucleotides read TGTGCCAGCTCACCCGCAATTCAGTCAGCGTCAGATACGCAGTATTTT. J is TRBJ2-3 and V is TRBV18; D unresolved. Germline CDR1 is KGHSH and CDR2 is LQKENI. This CDR3 contains 16 residues. V lost 3 bases to trimming and J lost 4 bases, with 17 bases between them.

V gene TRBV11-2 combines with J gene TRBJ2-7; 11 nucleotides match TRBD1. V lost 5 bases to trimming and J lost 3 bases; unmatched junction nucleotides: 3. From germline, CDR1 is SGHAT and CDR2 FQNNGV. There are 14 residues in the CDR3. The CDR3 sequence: CASSTDRGHYEQYF. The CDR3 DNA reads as TGTGCCAGCAGCACGGACAGGGGGCACTACGAGCAGTACTTC.

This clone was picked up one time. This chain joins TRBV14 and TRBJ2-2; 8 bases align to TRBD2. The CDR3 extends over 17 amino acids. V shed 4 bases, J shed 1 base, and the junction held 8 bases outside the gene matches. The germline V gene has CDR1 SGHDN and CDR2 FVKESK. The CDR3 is CASSPSGGLLNTGELFF. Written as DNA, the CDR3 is TGTGCCAGCAGCCCCAGCGGGGGACTACTGAACACCGGGGAGCTGTTTTTT.

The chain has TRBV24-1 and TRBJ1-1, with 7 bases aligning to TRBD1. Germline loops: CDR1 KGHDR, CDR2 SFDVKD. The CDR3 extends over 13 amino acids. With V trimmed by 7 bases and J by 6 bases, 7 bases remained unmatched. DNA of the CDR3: TGTGCCACCAGAACAGGGGATTTCTCTGAAGCTTTCTTT. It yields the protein CATRTGDFSEAFF.

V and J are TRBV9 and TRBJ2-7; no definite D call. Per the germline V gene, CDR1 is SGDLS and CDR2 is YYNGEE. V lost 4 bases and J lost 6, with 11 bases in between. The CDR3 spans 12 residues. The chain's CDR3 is CASSPHAGEQYF. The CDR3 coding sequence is TGTGCCAGCAGCCCCCACGCTGGCGAGCAGTACTTC.

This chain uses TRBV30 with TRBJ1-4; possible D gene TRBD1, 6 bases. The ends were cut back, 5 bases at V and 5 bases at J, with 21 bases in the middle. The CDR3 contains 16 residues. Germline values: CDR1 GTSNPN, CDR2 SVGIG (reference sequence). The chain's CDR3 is CAWPVFLQGKNEKLFF. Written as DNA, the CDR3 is TGTGCCTGGCCCGTTTTCCTCCAGGGGAAAAATGAAAAACTGTTTTTT.

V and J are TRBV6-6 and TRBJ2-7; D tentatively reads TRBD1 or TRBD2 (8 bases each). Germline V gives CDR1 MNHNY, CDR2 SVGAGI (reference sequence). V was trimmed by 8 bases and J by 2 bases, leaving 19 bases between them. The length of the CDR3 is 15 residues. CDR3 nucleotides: TGTGCCAGCCGGGGGGGGGCACAGGGGGCCTACGAGCAGTACTTC. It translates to CASRGGAQGAYEQYF.

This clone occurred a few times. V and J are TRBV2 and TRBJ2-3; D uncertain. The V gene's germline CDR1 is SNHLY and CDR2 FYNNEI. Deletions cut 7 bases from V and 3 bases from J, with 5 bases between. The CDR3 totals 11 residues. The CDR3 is CASTSTDTQYF. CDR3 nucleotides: TGTGCCAGCACCAGTACAGATACGCAGTATTTT.

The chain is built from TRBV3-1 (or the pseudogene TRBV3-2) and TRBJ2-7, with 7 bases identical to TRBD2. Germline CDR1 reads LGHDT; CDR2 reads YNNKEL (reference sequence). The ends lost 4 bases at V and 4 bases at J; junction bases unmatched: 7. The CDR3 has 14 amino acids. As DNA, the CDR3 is TGTGCCAGCAGCCCTCTAGCGGCTTGGTACGAGCAGTACTTC. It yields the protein CASSPLAAWYEQYF.

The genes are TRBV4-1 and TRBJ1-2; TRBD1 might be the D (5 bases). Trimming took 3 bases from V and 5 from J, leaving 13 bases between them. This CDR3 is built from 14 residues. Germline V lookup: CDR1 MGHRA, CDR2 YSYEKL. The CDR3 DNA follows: TGCGCCAGCAGCCATGCCTCTCAGGGTTATGGCTACACCTTC. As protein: CASSHASQGYGYTF.

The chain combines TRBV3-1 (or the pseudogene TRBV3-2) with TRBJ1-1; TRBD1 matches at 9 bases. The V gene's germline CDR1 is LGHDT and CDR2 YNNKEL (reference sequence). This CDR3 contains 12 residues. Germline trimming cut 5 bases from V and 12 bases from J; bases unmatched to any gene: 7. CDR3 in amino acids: CASSSRDRDTFF. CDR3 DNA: TGTGCCAGCAGCTCCCGGGACAGGGACACTTTCTTT.

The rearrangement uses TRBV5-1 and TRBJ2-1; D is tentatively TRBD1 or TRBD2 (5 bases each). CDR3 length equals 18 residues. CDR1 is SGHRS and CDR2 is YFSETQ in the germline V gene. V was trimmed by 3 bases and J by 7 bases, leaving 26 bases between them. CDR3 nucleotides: TGCGCCAGCAGCTACATAAACCGGGTCGGGACCCGCCAGAATGAGCAGTTCTTC. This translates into CASSYINRVGTRQNEQFF.

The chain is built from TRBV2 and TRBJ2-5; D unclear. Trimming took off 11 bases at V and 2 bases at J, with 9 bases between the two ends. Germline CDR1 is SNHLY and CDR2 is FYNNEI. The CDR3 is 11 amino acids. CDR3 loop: CASSEQETQYF. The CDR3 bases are TGTGCCTCTTCGGAGCAAGAGACCCAGTACTTC.

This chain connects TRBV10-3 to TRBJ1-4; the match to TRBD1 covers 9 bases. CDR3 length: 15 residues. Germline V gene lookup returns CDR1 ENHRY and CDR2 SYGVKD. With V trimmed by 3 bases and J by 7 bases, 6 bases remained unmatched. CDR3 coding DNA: TGTGCCATCAGTGATGACGACAGGGGGGGTGAAAAACTGTTTTTT. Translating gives CAISDDDRGGEKLFF.

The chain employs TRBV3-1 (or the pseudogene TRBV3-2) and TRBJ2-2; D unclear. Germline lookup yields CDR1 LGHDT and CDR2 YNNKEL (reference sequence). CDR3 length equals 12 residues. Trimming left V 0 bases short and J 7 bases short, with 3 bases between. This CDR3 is CASSQERGELFF. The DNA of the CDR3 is TGTGCCAGCAGCCAAGAACGCGGGGAGCTGTTTTTT.

CDR3 sequence (DNA): TGTGCCAGCAGCGTAAATTTAAGGACTAGCGGGATCTACGAGCAGTACTTC. This codes for CASSVNLRTSGIYEQYF. The chain joins TRBV9 to TRBJ2-7; 12 bases are shared with TRBD2. V gave up 1 base and J gave up 3 bases; unmatched junction bases: 8. Germline V gives CDR1 SGDLS, CDR2 YYNGEE. The CDR3 has 17 amino acids.

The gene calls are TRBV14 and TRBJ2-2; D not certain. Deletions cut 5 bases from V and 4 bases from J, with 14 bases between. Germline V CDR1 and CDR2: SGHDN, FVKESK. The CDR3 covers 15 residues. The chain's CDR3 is CASSKTPESTGELFF. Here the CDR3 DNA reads TGTGCCAGCAGCAAGACACCCGAGAGCACCGGGGAGCTGTTTTTT.

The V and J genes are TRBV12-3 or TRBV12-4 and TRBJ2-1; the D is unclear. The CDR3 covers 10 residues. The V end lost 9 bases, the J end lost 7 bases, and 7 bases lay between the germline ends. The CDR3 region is CASGENEQFF. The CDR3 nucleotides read TGTGCCAGTGGGGAAAATGAGCAGTTCTTC.